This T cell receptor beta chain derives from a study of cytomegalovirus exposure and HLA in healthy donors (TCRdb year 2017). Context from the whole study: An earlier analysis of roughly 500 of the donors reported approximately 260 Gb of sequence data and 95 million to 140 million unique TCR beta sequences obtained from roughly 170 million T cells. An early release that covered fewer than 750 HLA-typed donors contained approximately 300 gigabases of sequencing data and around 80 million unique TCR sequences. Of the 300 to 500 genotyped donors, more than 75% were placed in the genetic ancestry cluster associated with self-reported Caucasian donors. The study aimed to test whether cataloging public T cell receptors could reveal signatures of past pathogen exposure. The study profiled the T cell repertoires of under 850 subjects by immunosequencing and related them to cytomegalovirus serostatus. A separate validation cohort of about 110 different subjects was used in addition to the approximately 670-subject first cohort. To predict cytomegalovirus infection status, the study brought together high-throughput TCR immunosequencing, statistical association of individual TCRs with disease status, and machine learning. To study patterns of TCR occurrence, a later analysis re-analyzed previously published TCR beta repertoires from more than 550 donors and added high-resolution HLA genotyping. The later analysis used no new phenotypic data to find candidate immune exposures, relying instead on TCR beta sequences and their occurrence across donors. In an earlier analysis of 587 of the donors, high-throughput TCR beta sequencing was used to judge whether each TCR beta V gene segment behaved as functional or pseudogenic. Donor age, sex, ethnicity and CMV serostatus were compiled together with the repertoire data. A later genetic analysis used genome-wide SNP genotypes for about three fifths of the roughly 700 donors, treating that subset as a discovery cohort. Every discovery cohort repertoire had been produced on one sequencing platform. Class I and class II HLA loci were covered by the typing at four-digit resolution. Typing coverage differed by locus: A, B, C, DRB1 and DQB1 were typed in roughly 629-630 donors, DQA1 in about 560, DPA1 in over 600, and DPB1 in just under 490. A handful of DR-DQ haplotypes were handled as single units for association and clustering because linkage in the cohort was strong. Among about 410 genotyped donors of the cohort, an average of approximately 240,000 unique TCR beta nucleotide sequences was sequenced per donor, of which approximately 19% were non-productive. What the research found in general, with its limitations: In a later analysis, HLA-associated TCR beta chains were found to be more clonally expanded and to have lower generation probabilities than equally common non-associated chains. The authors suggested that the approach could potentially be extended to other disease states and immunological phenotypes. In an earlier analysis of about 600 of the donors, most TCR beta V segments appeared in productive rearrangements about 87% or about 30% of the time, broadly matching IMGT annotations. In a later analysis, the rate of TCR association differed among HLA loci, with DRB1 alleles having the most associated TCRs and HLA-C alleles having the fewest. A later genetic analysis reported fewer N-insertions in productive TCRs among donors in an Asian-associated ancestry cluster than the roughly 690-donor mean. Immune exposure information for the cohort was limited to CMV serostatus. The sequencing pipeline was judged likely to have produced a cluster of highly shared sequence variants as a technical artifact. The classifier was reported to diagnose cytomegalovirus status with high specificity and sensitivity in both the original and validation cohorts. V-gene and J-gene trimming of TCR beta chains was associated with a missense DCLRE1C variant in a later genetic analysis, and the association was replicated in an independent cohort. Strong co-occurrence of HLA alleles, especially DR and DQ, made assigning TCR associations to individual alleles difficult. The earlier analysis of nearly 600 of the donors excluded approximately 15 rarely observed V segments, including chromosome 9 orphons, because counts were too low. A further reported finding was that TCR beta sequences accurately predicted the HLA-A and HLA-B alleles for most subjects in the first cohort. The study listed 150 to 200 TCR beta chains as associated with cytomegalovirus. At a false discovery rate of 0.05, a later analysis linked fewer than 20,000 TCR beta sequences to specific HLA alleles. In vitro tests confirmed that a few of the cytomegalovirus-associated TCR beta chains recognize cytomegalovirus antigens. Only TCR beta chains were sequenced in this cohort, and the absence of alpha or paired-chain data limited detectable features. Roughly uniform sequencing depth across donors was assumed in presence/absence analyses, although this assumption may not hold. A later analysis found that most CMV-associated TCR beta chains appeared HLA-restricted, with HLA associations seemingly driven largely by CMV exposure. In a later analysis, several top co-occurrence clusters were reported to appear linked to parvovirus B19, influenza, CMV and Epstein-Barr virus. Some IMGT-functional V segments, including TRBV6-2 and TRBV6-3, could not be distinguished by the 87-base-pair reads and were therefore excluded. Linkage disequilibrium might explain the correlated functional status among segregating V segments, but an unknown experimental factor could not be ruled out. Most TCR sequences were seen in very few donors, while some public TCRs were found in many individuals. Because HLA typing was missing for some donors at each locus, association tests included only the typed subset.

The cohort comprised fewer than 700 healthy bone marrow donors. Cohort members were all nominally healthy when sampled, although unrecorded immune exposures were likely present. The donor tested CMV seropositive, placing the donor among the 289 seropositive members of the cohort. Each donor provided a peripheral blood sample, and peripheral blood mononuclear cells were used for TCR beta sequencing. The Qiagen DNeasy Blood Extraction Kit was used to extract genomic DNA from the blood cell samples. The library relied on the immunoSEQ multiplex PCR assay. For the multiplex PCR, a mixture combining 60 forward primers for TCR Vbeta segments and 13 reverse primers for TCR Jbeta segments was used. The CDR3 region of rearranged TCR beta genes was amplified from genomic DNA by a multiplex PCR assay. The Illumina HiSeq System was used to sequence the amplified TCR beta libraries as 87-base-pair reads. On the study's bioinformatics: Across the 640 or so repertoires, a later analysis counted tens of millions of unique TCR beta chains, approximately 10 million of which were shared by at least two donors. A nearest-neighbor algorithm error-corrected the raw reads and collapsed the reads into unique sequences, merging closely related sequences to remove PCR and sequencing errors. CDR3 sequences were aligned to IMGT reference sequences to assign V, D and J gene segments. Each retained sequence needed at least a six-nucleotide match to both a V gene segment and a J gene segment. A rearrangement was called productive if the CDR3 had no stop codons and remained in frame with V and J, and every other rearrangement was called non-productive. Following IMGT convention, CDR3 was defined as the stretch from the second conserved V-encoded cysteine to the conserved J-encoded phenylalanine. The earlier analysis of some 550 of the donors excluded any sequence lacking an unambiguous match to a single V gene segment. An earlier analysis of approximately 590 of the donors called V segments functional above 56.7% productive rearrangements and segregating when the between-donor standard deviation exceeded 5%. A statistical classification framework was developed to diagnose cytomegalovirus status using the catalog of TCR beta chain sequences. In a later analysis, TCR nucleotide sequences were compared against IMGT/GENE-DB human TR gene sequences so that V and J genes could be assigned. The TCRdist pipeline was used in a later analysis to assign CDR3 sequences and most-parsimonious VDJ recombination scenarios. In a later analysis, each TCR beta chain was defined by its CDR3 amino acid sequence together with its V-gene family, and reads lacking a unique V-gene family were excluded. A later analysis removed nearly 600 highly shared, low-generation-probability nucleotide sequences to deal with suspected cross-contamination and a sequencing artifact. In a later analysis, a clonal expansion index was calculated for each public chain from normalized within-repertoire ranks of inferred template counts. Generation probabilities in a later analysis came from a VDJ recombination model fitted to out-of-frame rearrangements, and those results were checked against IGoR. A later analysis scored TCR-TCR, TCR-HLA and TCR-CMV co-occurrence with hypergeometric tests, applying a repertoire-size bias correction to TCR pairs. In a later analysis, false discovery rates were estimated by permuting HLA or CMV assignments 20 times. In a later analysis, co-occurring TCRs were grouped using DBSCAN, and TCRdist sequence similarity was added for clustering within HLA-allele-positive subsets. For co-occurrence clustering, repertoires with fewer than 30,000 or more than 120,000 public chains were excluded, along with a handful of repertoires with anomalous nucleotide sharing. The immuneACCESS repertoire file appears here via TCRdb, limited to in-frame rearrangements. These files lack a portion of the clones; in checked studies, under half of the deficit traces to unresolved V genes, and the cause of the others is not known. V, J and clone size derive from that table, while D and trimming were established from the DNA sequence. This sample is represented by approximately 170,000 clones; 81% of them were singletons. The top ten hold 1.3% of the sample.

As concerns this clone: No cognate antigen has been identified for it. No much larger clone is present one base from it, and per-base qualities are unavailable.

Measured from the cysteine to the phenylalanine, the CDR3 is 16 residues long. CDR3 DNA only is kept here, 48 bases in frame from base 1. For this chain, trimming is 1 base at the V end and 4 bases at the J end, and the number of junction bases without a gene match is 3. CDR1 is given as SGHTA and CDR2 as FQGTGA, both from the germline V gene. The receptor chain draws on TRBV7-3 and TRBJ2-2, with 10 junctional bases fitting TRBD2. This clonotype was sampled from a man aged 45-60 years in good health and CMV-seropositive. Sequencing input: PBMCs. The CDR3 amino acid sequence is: CASSLSSSGSTGELFF. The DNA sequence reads TGTGCCAGCAGCTTAAGTTCTAGCGGGAGCACCGGGGAGCTGTTTTTT. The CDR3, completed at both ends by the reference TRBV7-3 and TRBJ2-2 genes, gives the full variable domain GAGVSQTPSNKVTEKGKYVELRCDPISGHTALYWYRQSLGQGPEFLIYFQGTGAADDSGLPNDRFFAVRPEGSVSTLKIQRTERGDSAVYLCASSLSSSGSTGELFFGEGSRLTVL.